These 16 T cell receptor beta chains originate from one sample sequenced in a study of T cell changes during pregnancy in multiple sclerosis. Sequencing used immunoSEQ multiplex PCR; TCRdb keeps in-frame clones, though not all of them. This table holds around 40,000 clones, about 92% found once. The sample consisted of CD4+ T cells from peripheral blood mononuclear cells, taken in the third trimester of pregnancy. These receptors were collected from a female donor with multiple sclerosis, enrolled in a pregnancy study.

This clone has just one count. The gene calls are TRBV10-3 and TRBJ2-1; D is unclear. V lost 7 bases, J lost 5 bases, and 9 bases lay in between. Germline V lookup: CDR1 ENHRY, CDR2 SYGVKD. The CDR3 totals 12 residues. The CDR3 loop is CAINTLDNEQFF. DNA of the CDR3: TGTGCCATCAACACTCTAGACAATGAGCAGTTCTTC.

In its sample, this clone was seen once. The CDR3 sequence is CASSPRTATSYEQYF. CDR3 bases: TGTGCCAGCAGCCCGCGGACAGCCACCTCCTACGAGCAGTACTTC. V is TRBV7-9 and J is TRBJ2-7; D is possibly TRBD1 (6 bases). V gave up 5 bases and J gave up 0 bases, with 14 bases separating them. Per the germline V gene, CDR1 is SEHNR and CDR2 is FQNEAQ (reference sequence). CDR3 length: 15 residues.

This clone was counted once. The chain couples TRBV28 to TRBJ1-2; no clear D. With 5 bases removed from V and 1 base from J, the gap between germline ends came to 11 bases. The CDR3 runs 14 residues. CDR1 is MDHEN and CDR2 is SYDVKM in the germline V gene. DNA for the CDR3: TGTGCCAGCAGTCCACCCCGCGGTAACTATGGCTACACCTTC. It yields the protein CASSPPRGNYGYTF.

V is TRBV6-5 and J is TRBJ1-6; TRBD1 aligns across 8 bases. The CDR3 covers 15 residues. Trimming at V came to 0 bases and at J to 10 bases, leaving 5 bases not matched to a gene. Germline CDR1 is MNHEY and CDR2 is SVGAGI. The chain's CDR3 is CASSYSDRGGSPLHF. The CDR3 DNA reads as TGTGCCAGCAGTTACTCTGACAGGGGAGGGTCACCCCTCCACTTT.

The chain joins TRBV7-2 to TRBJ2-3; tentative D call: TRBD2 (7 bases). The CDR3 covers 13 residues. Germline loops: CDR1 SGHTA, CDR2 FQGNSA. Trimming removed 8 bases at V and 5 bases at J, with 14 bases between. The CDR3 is CASGRGDQDTQYF. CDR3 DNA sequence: TGTGCCAGCGGGAGGGGGGATCAAGATACGCAGTATTTT.

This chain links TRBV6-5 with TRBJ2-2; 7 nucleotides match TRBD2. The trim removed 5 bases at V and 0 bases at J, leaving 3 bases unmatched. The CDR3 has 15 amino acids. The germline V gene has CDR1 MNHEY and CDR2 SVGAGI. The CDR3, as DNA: TGTGCCAGCAGTCCTGGACTAGCGAACACCGGGGAGCTGTTTTTT. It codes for CASSPGLANTGELFF.

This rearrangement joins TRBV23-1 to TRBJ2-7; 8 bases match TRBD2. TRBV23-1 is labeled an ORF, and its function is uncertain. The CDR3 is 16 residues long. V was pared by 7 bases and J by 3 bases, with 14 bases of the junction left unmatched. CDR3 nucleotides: TGCGCCAGCATGAGGCGGGAGGCCCCCGAATTCTACGAGCAGTACTTC. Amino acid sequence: CASMRREAPEFYEQYF.

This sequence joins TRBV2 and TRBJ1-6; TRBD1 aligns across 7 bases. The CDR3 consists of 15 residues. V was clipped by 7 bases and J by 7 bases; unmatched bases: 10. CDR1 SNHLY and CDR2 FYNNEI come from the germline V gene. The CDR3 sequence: CASTRQGSRNSPLHF. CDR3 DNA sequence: TGTGCCAGCACCCGACAGGGCTCTAGGAATTCACCCCTCCACTTT.

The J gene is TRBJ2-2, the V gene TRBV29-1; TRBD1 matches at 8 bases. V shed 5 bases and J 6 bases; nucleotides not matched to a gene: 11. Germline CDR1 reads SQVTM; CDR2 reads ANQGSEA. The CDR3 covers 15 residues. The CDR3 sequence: CSVPMTGVIAGELFF. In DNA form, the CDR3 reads TGCAGCGTTCCTATGACAGGGGTCATCGCCGGGGAGCTGTTTTTT.

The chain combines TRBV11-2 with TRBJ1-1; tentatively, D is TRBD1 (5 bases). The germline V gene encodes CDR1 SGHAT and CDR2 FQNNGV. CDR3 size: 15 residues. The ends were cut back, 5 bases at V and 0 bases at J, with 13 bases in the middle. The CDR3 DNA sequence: TGTGCCAGCAGCCCAGGGTTGCTCATGAACACTGAAGCTTTCTTT. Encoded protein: CASSPGLLMNTEAFF.

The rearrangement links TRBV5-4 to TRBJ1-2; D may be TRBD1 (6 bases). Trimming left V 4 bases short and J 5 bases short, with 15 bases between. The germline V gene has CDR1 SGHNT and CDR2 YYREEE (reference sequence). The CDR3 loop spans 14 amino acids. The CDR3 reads CASSPKIQGYGYTF. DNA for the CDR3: TGTGCCAGCAGCCCGAAAATTCAGGGGTATGGCTACACCTTC. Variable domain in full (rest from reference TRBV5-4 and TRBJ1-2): ETGVTQSPTHLIKTRGQQVTLRCSSQSGHNTVSWYQQALGQGPQFIFQYYREEENGRGNFPPRFSGLQFPNYSSELNVNALELDDSALYLCASSPKIQGYGYTFGSGTRLTVV.

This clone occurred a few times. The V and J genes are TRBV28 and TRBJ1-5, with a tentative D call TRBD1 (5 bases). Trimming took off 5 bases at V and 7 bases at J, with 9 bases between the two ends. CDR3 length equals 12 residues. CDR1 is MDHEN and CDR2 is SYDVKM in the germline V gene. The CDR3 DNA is TGTGCCAGCAGTCCCACAGGACAGCCCCAGCATTTT. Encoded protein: CASSPTGQPQHF.

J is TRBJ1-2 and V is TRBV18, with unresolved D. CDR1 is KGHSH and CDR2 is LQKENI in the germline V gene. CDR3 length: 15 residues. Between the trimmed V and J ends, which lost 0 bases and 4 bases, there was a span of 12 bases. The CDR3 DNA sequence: TGTGCCAGCTCACCACCGGAGCCGGCGGCCTATGGCTACACCTTC. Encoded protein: CASSPPEPAAYGYTF.

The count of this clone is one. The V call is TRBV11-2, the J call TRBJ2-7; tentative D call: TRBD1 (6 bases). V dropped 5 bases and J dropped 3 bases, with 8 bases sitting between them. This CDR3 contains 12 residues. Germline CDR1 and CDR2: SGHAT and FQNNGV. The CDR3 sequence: CASSLQGYEQYF. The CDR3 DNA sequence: TGTGCCAGCAGCCTACAGGGCTACGAGCAGTACTTC. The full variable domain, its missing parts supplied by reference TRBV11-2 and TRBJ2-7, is EAGVAQSPRYKIIEKRQSVAFWCNPISGHATLYWYQQILGQGPKLLIQFQNNGVVDDSQLPKDRFSAERLKGVDSTLKIQPAKLEDSAVYLCASSLQGYEQYFGPGTRLTVT.

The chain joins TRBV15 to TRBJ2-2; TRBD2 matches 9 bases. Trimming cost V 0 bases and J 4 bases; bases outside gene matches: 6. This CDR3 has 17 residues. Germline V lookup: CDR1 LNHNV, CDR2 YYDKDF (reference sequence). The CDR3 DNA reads TGTGCCACCAGCAGAGATCTAGGTAGCGGGGGCACCGGGGAGCTGTTTTTT. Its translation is CATSRDLGSGGTGELFF.

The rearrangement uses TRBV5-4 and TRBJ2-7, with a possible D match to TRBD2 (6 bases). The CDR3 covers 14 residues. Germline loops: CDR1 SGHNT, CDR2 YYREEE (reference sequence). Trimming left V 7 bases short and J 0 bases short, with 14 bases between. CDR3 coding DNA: TGTGCCAGCGCCCCGGAGGGTAACTCCTACGAGCAGTACTTC. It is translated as CASAPEGNSYEQYF.